The source of this TCR beta chain is a study of blood T cell repertoires in COVID-19. Assay used: immunoSEQ multiplex PCR; TCRdb lists only in-frame clones, some missing. Of roughly 190,000 clones listed, 85% to 90% are singletons. Sequencing used PBMCs or T cells enriched from blood (not recorded which). The receptor's source is a woman in her forties in a cohort exposed to, infected with or recovered from COVID-19 (not recorded which).

CDR3 sequence reads: CASSRTSGTLYNEQFF. The DNA of the CDR3 is TGTGCCAGCAGTCGGACTAGCGGGACGCTGTACAATGAGCAGTTCTTC. The chain carries TRBV3-1 (or the pseudogene TRBV3-2) and TRBJ2-1, with 12 bases that match TRBD2. Germline CDR1 LGHDT, CDR2 YNNKEL (reference sequence). Losses at the gene ends were 6 bases for V and 4 bases for J; bases not matched to a gene: 7. The length of the CDR3 is 16 residues.